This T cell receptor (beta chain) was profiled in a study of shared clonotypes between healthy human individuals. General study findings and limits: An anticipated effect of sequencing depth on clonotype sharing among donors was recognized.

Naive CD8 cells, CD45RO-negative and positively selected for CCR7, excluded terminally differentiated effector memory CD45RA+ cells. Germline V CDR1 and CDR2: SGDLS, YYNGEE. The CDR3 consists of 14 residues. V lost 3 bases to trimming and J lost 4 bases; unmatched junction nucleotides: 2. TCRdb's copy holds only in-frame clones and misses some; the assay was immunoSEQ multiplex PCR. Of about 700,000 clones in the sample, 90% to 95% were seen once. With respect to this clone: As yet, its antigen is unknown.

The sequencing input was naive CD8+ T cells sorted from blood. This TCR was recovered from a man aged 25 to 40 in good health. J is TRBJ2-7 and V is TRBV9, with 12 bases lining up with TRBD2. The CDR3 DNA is TGTGCCAGCAGCGCCACTAGCGGGAGGTACGAGCAGTACTTC. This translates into CASSATSGRYEQYF.